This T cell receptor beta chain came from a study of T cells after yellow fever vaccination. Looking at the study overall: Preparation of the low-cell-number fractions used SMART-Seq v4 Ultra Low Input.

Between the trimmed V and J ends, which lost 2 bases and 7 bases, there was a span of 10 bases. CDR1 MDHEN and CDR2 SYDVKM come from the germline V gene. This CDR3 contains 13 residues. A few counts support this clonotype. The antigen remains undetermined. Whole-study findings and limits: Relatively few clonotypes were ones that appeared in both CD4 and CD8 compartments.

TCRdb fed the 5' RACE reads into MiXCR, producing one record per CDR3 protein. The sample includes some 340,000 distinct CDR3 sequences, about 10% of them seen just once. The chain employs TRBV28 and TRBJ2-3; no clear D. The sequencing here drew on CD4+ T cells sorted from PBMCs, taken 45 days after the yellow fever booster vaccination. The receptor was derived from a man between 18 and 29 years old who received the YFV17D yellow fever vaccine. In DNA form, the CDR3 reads TGTGCCAGCAGTTTACATCACGACCATACGCAGTATTTT. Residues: CASSLHHDHTQYF.